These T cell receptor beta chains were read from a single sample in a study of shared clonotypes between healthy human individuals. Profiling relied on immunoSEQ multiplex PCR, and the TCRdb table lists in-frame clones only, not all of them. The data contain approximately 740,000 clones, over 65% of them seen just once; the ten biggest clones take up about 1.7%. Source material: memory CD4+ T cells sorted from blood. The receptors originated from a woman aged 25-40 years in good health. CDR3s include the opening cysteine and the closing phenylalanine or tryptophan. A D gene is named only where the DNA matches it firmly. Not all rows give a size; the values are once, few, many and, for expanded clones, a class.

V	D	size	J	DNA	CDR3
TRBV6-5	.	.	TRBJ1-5	TGTGCCAGCAGCCCCCGGGGGCGAAGTCAGCCCCAGCATTTT	CASSPRGRSQPQHF
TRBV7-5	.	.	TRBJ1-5	TGTGTCAGAAGCATAGACGGGACAGGCCTAAATCAGCCCCAGCATTTT	CVRSIDGTGLNQPQHF
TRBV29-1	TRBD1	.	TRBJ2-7	TGCAGCGCTCAAGAGGACAGGGTACGCGAGCAGTACTTC	CSAQEDRVREQYF
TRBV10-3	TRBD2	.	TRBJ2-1	TGTGCCATCAGTGACTCGGGAGGGCCAAACAATGAGCAGTTCTTC	CAISDSGGPNNEQFF
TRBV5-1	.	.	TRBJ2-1	TGCGCCAGCAGCTTGGCGAGTAGCTCCTACAATGAGCAGTTCTTC	CASSLASSSYNEQFF
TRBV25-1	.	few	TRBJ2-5	TGTGCCAGCAGTGAGACCCTGGGGGACACCCGAGGGCAGACCCAGTACTTC	CASSETLGDTRGQTQYF
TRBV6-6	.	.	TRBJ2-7	TGTGCCAGCAGTCGCGGATACTACGAGCAGTACTTC	CASSRGYYEQYF
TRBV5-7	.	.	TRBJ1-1	TGTGCCAGCGGCTGTCGACCTAAACCACGCCCTTACGCTTTCTTT	CASGCRPKPRPYAFF
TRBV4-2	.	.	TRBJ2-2	TGTGCCAGCAGCCAAAGGGGTGCAGGGAGAAACACCGGGGAGCTGTTTTTT	CASSQRGAGRNTGELFF
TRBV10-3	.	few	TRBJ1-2	TGTGCCATCAGCCAGGACTTGCATGGCTACACCTTC	CAISQDLHGYTF
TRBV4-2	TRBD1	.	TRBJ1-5	TGTGCCAGCAGCTACGTAGGGGGCTCGGATATCAATCAGCCCCAGCATTTT	CASSYVGGSDINQPQHF
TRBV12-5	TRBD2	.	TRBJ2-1	TGTGCTAGTGGTCCCGGCGGTAGCGGGAGACACATTGAGCAGTTCTTC	CASGPGGSGRHIEQFF
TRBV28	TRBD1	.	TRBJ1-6	TGTGCCAGCAGTGCCCAGGGGGATCCGCTCCACTTT	CASSAQGDPLHF
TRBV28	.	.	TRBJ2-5	TGTGCCAGCAGTCCCGCCCGGCACGCAGAGACCCAGTACTTC	CASSPARHAETQYF
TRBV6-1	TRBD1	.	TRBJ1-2	TGTGCCAGCAGTCCGGGACAGTTCTATGGCTACACCTTC	CASSPGQFYGYTF
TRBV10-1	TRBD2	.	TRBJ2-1	TGCGCCAGCAGTGGGCCAGCGGGAGGGGCTCCCAATGAGCAGTTCTTC	CASSGPAGGAPNEQFF
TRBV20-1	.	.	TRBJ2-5	TGCAGTGCTTCTCAAGAGACCCAGTACTTC	CSASQETQYF
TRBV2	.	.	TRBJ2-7	TGTGCCAGCAGTGAGTCTCGCAGCGGCTCCGAGCAGTACTTC	CASSESRSGSEQYF
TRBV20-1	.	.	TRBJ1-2	TGCAGTGCTCCCCGTAGGGGCTACACCTTC	CSAPRRGYTF
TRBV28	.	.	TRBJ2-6	TGTGCCAGCAGCTTCCCGCGGGGCATCTCTGGGGCCAACGTCCTGACTTTC	CASSFPRGISGANVLTF
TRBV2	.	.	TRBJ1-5	TGTGCCAGCAGTGAAAACTCCGGTGATCAGCCCCAGCATTTT	CASSENSGDQPQHF
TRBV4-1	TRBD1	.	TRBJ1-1	TGCGCCAGCAGCCAAGGACTTAGGACAGGGGGCCCGAAGACTGAAGCTTTCTTT	CASSQGLRTGGPKTEAFF
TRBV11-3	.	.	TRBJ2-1	TGTGCCAGCAGCTTTTCTAACGGAAACAATGAGCAGTTCTTC	CASSFSNGNNEQFF
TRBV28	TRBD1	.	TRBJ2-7	TGTGCCAGCAGTGAGAGACAGGGAACCTACGAGCAGTACTTC	CASSERQGTYEQYF
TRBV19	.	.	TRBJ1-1	TGTGCCAGTATTACGTGGGGGGCTGGAACTGAAGCTTTCTTT	CASITWGAGTEAFF
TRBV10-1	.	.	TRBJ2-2	TGCGCCAGCAGTGGACATCCCACCGGGGAGCTGTTTTTT	CASSGHPTGELFF
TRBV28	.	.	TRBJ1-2	TGTGCCAGCAGTTTAGGGGTTCGGGTAAATGGCTACACCTTC	CASSLGVRVNGYTF